The source of this TCR beta chain is a study of lymphopenia after photon versus proton radiotherapy. The V end lost 5 bases, the J end lost 0 bases, and 5 bases lay between the germline ends. This CDR3 spans 14 amino acids. Germline loops: CDR1 SGHTA, CDR2 FQGNSA. TCRdb's copy holds only in-frame clones and misses some; the assay was immunoSEQ multiplex PCR. The profile shows roughly 57,000 clones, more than 70% of them singletons. Sequencing was performed on peripheral blood, taken from a patient treated with photon-based radiotherapy. This TCR was recovered from a middle-aged man with gastric cancer. V gene TRBV7-2 combines with J gene TRBJ2-6; D is uncertain. The CDR3 DNA reads as TGTGCCAGCAGCCCCTTCTCTGGGGCCAACGTCCTGACTTTC. Translation: CASSPFSGANVLTF.